A single sample gave rise to the 20 T cell receptor beta chains below, sequenced in a study of CD8 T cells in ankylosing spondylitis. TCRdb ran MiXCR on the 5' RACE reads and lists one entry per CDR3 protein. This table holds 150,000 to 200,000 distinct CDR3 sequences, roughly 31% found once. Sequencing used synovial fluid, either unsorted or a sorted T cell fraction (not recorded which). These receptors came from a male donor with ankylosing spondylitis.

The rearrangement links TRBV5-1 to TRBJ1-5; TRBD1 matches 7 bases. Trimming at V came to 1 base and at J to 2 bases, leaving 6 bases not matched to a gene. Germline-derived CDR1 and CDR2 are SGHRS and YFSETQ. The CDR3 extends over 16 amino acids. The CDR3 here is CASSLLPQGGNQPQHF. CDR3 DNA sequence: TGCGCCAGCAGCTTGTTACCCCAGGGGGGCAATCAGCCCCAGCATTTT.

This clonotype was picked up a small number of times. The chain employs TRBV28 and TRBJ1-4; 7 nucleotides line up with TRBD1. The germline V gene has CDR1 MDHEN and CDR2 SYDVKM. The CDR3 has 15 residues. After removal of 7 bases from V and 4 bases from J, the junction contained 9 bases not matched to a gene. The CDR3, as DNA: TGTGCCAGCAAAATCCCGACAGGGAATAATGAAAAACTGTTTTTT. Protein sequence: CASKIPTGNNEKLFF.

This clonotype has a handful of counts. The chain couples TRBV6-2 or TRBV6-3 to TRBJ1-5; unclear D gene. The V and J ends lost 2 bases and 0 bases respectively, with 2 bases between them. The germline V gene encodes CDR1 MNHEY and CDR2 SVGEGT. The CDR3 is made up of 13 amino acids. CDR3 DNA sequence: TGTGCCAGCAGTTACAGTAGCAATCAGCCCCAGCATTTT. Translation: CASSYSSNQPQHF.

The V gene is TRBV7-9, the J gene TRBJ2-7; D uncertain. V was clipped by 1 base and J by 9 bases, with 13 bases between them. The CDR3 runs to 13 residues. Germline V gene lookup returns CDR1 SEHNR and CDR2 FQNEAQ (reference sequence). CDR3 sequence reads: CASSLGVGGVQYF. The CDR3 DNA sequence: TGTGCCAGCAGCTTAGGGGTTGGCGGCGTGCAGTACTTC.

V usage is TRBV11-3 and J usage is TRBJ1-1, with 11 positions matching TRBD1. The CDR3 is 14 residues long. Germline CDR1 SGHNT, CDR2 YENEEA. Trimming removed 5 bases from V and 5 bases from J; junction bases left unmatched: 4. The DNA for the CDR3 is TGTGCCAGCAGCCCCCGGGACAGGGGGACTGAAGCTTTCTTT. It yields the protein CASSPRDRGTEAFF.

This clonotype was counted between two and nine times. The chain recombines TRBV29-1 with TRBJ1-1; no definite D call. CDR3 length equals 11 residues. The V end was cut by 7 bases, the J end by 3 bases, with 9 bases between. Germline V gene lookup returns CDR1 SQVTM and CDR2 ANQGSEA. In DNA form, the CDR3 reads TGCAGCGCCGGGTTGGACACTGAAGCTTTCTTT. Residues: CSAGLDTEAFF.

This clonotype showed up many times. The chain has TRBV11-2 and TRBJ1-5, with 7 nucleotides matching TRBD1. The CDR3 spans 21 residues. V was clipped by 2 bases and J by 2 bases; unmatched bases: 21. Germline CDR1 and CDR2: SGHAT and FQNNGV. The CDR3 sequence is CASSLHLIQGTANGGNQPQHF. In DNA, the CDR3 is TGTGCCAGCAGCTTACATTTGATACAGGGGACGGCAAACGGAGGCAATCAGCCCCAGCATTTT.

This clonotype was detected only once. The chain links TRBV24-1 to TRBJ2-3, with no clear D. The germline V gene has CDR1 KGHDR and CDR2 SFDVKD. This CDR3 has 15 amino acids. The ends were cut back, 4 bases at V and 6 bases at J, with 16 bases in the middle. The CDR3 loop reads CATSESTGSGDTQYF. In nucleotides, the CDR3 is TGTGCCACCAGTGAATCTACCGGGTCCGGGGATACGCAGTATTTT.

The J gene is TRBJ1-1, the V gene TRBV2; no clear D. V lost 6 bases, J lost 1 base, and 9 bases lay in between. The V gene's germline CDR1 is SNHLY and CDR2 FYNNEI. The CDR3 sequence is 13 residues long. The CDR3 DNA sequence: TGTGCCAGCAGAGCTCAGGAGAACACTGAAGCTTTCTTT. This encodes CASRAQENTEAFF.

This chain connects TRBV20-1 to TRBJ2-3; D might be TRBD2 (5 bases). The germline gives CDR1 DFQATT, CDR2 SNEGSKA (reference sequence). The CDR3 is 14 residues long. Trimming cost V 5 bases and J 0 bases, with 12 bases left between them. The CDR3 coding sequence is TGCAGTGCTGTACAACTAGACAGCACAGATACGCAGTATTTT. As protein: CSAVQLDSTDTQYF.

The chain links TRBV24-1 to TRBJ2-7, with 9 bases that match TRBD1. Germline-derived CDR1 and CDR2 are KGHDR and SFDVKD. The CDR3 covers 14 residues. V trimming: 3 bases; J trimming: 6 bases; junction bases outside the gene matches: 5. CDR3 DNA: TGTGCCACCAGTGATACCGGGACAGGGACCGAGCAGTACTTC. Protein product: CATSDTGTGTEQYF.

CDR3 loop: CSVAPSTGTGGYTF. CDR3 sequence (DNA): TGCAGCGTTGCCCCATCGACAGGGACTGGTGGCTACACCTTC. This chain links TRBV29-1 with TRBJ1-2, with TRBD1 identical over 7 bases. Germline V gene sequence: CDR1 SQVTM, CDR2 ANQGSEA. The J segment lost 7 bases and the V segment lost 4 bases, leaving 12 bases of the junction unmatched. The CDR3 runs 14 residues.

This chain connects TRBV6-1 to TRBJ1-1; D is perhaps TRBD1 (5 bases). Germline CDR1 is MNHNS and CDR2 is SASEGT. There are 14 residues in the CDR3. Trimming stripped 7 bases from V and 1 base from J, with 13 bases between. The CDR3: CASTPGRGNTEAFF. The CDR3 DNA follows: TGTGCCAGCACTCCGGGACGGGGGAACACTGAAGCTTTCTTT.

This clonotype has ten or more counts. The V and J genes are TRBV7-9 and TRBJ1-4; D unclear. The V gene's germline CDR1 is SEHNR and CDR2 FQNEAQ (reference sequence). Between the trimmed V and J ends, which lost 8 bases and 0 bases, there was a span of 4 bases. The CDR3 loop spans 12 amino acids. The CDR3 protein is CASGPTNEKLFF. CDR3 sequence (DNA): TGTGCCAGCGGACCAACTAATGAAAAACTGTTTTTT.

This clonotype was picked up many times. The chain joins TRBV24-1 to TRBJ2-1, with D perhaps TRBD1 or TRBD2 (6 bases each). Germline loops: CDR1 KGHDR, CDR2 SFDVKD. V lost 4 bases to trimming and J lost 0 bases, with 15 bases between them. The CDR3 has 17 amino acids. The DNA of the CDR3 is TGTGCCACCAGTGACCCTAAGGGGGGTTTCTCCTACAATGAGCAGTTCTTC. It specifies CATSDPKGGFSYNEQFF.

This clonotype was counted once. This chain uses TRBV7-8 with TRBJ2-6; 7 nucleotides match TRBD1. Germline V lookup: CDR1 SGHVS, CDR2 FQNEAQ. This CDR3 has 16 residues. V was pared by 4 bases and J by 4 bases, with 7 bases of the junction left unmatched. The DNA for the CDR3 is TGTGCCAGCAGCTCGGAGACAGGGCAAGGGGCCAACGTCCTGACTTTC. Its translation is CASSSETGQGANVLTF. Using reference TRBV7-8 and TRBJ2-6 for the parts outside the CDR3, the full variable domain is GAGVSQSPRYKVAKRGQDVALRCDPISGHVSLFWYQQALGQGPEFLTYFQNEAQLDKSGLPSDRFFAERPEGSVSTLKIQRTQQEDSAVYLCASSSETGQGANVLTFGAGSRLTVL.

The V and J genes are TRBV5-6 and TRBJ2-2; D assignment may be TRBD1 or TRBD2 (5 bases each). Looked up from germline, CDR1 is SGHDT and CDR2 is YYEEEE. The V and J ends lost 4 bases and 2 bases respectively, with 15 bases between them. CDR3 size: 16 residues. The CDR3 DNA follows: TGTGCCAGCAGCGGGGGTTTGGGCCTAAACACCGGGGAGCTGTTTTTT. It codes for CASSGGLGLNTGELFF.

This clonotype turned up a few times. The V gene is TRBV2, the J gene TRBJ1-2; D not certain. The CDR3 covers 11 residues. Looked up from germline, CDR1 is SNHLY and CDR2 is FYNNEI. V shed 9 bases and J shed 13 bases, with 18 bases lying between them. The CDR3 here is CARRIGQLATF. In DNA, the CDR3 is TGTGCCAGGAGGATAGGGCAACTTGCCACCTTC.

This clonotype was seen only a few times. The chain recombines TRBV5-1 with TRBJ2-5; 7 nucleotides align to TRBD2. The ends lost 4 bases at V and 7 bases at J; junction bases unmatched: 16. The CDR3 is 16 residues long. Germline V lookup: CDR1 SGHRS, CDR2 YFSETQ. The CDR3: CASSAQPAGREGTQYF. The CDR3 DNA is TGCGCCAGCAGCGCCCAACCAGCGGGGCGCGAGGGGACCCAGTACTTC.

This clonotype was detected ten times or more. V usage is TRBV7-9 and J usage is TRBJ1-1, with 7 bases that match TRBD1. Germline V gene lookup returns CDR1 SEHNR and CDR2 FQNEAQ (reference sequence). This CDR3 region has 17 residues. Trimming at V came to 11 bases and at J to 3 bases, leaving 21 bases not matched to a gene. In nucleotides, the CDR3 is TGTGCCTCTACTCCGGGATTAGGGGGCGTGGGGGACACTGAAGCTTTCTTT. It encodes CASTPGLGGVGDTEAFF.